The text below deals with one TCR beta chain. The antigen remains undetermined. All donors participated as healthy donors of bone marrow. These data belong to a study of cytomegalovirus exposure and HLA in healthy donors. Study summary: Some 85 million unique TCRs, all from HLA-typed donors, were included in an early release of the data. General study findings and limits: The listing of 150 or so TCR beta chains classed them as cytomegalovirus-associated. Testing in vitro showed a few CMV-associated chains specific for CMV antigens.

There are 19 residues in the CDR3. V dropped 4 bases and J dropped 3; count of bases not matched to a gene: 14. CDR1 is MGHRA and CDR2 is YSYEKL in the germline V gene. 60 Vbeta and 13 Jbeta primers were used in PCR. Sequencing used immunoSEQ multiplex PCR; TCRdb keeps in-frame clones, though not all of them. The table includes some 200,000 clones, 87% detected once. The chain carries TRBV4-1 and TRBJ2-1, with TRBD1 matching over 11 bases. This receptor was identified in a girl under three years old in good health and CMV-seronegative. The specimen sequenced was PBMCs. CDR3 loop: CASSPGTGGLIINYNEQFF. CDR3 in DNA: TGCGCCAGCAGCCCGGGGACAGGGGGACTTATTATTAACTACAATGAGCAGTTCTTC.